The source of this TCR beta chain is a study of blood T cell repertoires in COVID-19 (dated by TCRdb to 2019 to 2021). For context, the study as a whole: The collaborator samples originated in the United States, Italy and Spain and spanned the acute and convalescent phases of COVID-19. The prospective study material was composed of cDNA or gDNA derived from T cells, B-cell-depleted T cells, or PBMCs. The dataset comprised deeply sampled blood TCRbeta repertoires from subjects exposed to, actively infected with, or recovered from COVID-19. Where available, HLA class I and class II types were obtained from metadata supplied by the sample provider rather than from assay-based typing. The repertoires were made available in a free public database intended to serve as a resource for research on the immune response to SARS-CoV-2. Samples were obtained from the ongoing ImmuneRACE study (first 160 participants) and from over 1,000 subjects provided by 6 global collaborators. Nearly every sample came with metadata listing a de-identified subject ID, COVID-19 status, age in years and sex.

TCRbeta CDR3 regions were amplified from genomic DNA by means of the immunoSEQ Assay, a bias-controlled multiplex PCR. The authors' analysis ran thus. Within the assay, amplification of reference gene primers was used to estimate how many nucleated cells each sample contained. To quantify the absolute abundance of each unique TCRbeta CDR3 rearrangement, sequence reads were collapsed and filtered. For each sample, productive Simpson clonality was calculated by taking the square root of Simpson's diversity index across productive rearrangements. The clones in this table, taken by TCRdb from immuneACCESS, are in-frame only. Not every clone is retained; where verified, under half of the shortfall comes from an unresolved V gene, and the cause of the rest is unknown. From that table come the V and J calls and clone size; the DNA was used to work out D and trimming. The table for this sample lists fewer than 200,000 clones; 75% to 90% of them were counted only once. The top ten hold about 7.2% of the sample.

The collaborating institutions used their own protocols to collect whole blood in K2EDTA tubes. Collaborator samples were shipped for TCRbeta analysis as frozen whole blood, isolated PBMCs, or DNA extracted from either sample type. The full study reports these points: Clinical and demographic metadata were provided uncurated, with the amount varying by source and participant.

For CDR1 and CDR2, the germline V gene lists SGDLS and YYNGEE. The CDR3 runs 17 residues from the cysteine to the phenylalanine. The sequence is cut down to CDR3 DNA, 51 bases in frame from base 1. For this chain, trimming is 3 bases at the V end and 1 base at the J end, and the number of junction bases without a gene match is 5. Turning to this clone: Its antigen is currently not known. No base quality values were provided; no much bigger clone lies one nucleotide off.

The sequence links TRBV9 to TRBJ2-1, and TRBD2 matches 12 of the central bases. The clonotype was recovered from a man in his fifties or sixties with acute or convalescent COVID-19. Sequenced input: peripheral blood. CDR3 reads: CASSARTSGVSYNEQFF. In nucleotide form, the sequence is TGTGCCAGCAGCGCCAGGACTAGCGGGGTTTCCTACAATGAGCAGTTCTTC.